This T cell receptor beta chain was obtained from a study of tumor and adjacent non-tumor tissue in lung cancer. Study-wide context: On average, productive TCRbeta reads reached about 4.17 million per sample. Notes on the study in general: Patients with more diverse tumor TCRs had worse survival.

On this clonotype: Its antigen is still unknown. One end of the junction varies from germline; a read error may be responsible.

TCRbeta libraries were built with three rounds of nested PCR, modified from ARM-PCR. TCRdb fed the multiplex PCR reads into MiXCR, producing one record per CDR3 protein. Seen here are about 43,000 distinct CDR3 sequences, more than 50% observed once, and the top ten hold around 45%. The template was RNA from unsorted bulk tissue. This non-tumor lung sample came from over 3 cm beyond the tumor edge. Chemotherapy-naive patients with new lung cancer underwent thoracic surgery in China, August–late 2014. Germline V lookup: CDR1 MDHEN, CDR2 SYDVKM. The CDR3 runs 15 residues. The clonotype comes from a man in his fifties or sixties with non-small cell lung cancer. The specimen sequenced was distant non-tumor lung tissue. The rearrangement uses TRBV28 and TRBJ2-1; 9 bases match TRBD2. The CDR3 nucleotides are TGTCCCAGCAGTCCCTACGGGGCTAGCGGGATTGAGCAGTTCTTC. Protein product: CPSSPYGASGIEQFF. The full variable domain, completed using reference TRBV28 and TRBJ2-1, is DVKVTQSSRYLVKRTGEKVFLECVQDMDHENMFWYRQDPGLGLRLIYFSYDVKMKEKGDIPEGYSVSREKKERFSLILESASTNQTSMYLCPSSPYGASGIEQFFGPGTRLTVL.